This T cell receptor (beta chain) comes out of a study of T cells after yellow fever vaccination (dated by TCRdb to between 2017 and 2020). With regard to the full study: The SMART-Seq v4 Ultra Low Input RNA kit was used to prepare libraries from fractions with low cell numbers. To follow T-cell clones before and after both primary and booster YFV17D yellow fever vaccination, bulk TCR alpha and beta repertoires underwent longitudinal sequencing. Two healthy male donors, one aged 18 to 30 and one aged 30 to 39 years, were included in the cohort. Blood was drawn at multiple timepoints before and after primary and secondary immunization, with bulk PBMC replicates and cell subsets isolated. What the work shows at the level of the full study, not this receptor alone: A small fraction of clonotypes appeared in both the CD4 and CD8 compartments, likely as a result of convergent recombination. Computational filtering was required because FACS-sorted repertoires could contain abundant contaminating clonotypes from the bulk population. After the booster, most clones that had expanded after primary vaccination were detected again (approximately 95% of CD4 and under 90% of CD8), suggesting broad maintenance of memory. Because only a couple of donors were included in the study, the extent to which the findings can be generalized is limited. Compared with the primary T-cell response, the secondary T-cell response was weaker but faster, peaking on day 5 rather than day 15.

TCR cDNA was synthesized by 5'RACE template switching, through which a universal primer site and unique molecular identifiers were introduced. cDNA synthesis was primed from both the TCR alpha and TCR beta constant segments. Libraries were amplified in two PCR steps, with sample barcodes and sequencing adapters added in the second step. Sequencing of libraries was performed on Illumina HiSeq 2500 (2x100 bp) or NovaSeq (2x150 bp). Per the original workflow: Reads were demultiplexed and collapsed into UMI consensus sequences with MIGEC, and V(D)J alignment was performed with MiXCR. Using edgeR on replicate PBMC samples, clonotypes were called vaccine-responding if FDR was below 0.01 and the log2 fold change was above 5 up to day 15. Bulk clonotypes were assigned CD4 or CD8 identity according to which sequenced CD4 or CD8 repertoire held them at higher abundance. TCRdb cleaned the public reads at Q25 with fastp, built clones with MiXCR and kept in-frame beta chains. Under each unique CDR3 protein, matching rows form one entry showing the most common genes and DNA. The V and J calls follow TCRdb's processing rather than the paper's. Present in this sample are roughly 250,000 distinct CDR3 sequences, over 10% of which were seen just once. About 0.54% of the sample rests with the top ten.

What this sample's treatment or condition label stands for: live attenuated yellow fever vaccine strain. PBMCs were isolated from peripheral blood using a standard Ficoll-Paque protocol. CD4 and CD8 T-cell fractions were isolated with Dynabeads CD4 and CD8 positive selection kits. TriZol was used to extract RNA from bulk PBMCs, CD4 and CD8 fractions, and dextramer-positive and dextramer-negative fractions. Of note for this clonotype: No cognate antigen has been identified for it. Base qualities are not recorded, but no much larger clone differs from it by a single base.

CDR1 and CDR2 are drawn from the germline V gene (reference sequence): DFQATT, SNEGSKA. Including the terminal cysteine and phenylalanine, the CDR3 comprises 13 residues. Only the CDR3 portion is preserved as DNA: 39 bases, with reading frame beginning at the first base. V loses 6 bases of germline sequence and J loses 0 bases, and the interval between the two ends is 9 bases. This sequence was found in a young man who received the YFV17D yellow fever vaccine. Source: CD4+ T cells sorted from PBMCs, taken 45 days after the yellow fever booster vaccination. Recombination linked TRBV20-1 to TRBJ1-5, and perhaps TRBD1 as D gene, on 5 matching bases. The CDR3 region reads CSAQTASNQPQHF. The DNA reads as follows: TGCAGTGCCCAGACAGCTAGCAATCAGCCCCAGCATTTT.